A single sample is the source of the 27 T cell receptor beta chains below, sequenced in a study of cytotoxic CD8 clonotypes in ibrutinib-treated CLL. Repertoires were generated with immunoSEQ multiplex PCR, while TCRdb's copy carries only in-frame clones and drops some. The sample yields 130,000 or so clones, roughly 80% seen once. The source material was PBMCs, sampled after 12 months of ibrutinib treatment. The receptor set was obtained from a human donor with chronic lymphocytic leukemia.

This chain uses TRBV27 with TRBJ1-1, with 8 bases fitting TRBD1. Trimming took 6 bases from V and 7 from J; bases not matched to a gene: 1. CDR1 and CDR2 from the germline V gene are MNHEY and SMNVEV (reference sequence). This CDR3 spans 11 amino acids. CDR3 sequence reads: CASRGQGEAFF. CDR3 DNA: TGTGCCAGCAGAGGACAGGGTGAAGCTTTCTTT.

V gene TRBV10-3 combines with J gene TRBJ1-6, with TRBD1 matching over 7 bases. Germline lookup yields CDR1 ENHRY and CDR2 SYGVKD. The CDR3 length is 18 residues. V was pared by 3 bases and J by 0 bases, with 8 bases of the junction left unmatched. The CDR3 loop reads CAISDPTGRSSYNSPLHF. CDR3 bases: TGTGCCATCAGTGACCCGACAGGGAGAAGCTCCTATAATTCACCCCTCCACTTT.

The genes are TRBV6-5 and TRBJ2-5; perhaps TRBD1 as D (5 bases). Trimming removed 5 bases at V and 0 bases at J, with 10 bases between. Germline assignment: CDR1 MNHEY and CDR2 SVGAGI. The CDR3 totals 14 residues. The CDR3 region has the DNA TGTGCCAGCAGTCTAGACAGTAACCAAGAGACCCAGTACTTC. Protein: CASSLDSNQETQYF.

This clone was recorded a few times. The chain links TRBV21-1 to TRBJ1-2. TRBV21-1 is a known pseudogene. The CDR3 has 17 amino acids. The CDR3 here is CASSNGPGTAIPYGYTF. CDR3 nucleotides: TGTGCCAGCAGCAACGGGCCCGGGACGGCGATCCCCTATGGCTACACCTTC.

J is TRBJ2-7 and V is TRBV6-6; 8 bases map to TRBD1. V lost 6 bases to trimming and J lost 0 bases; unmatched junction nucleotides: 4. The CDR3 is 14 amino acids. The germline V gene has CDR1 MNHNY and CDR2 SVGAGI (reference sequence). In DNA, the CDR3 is TGTGCCAGCAGCAATACAGGGGGCTCCTACGAGCAGTACTTC. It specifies CASSNTGGSYEQYF.

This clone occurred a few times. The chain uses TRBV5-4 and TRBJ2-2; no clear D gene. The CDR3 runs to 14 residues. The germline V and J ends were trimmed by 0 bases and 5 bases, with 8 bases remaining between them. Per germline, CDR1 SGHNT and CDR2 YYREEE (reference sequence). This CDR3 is CASSLGFGTGELFF. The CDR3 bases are TGTGCCAGCAGCTTGGGTTTTGGGACCGGGGAGCTGTTTTTT.

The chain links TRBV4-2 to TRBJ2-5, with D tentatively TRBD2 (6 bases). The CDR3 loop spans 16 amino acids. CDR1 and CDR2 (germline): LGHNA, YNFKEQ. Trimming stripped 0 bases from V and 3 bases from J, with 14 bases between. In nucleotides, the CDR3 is TGTGCCAGCAGCCAAGATTTTTCCGGGGGAAAAGAGACCCAGTACTTC. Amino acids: CASSQDFSGGKETQYF.

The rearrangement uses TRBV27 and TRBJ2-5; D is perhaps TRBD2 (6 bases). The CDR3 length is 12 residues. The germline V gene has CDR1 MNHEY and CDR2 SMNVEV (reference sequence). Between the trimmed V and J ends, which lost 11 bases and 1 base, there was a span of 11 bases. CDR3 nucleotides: TGTGCCTCGGGGAGGTTCCAAGAGACCCAGTACTTC. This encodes CASGRFQETQYF.

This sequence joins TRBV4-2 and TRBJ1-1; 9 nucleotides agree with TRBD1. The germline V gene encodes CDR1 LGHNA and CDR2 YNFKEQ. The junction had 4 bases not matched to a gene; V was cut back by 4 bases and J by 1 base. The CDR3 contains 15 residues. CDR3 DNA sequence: TGTGCCAGCAGCCCCCTGGGACAGGGGAACACTGAAGCTTTCTTT. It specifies CASSPLGQGNTEAFF.

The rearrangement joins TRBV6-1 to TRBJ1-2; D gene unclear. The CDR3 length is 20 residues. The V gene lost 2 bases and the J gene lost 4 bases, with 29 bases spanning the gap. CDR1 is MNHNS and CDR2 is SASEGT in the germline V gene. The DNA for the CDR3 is TGTGCCAGCAGTGAATTAAAATCCTATACCGGCAGGACGCTTACCTATGGCTACACCTTC. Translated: CASSELKSYTGRTLTYGYTF.

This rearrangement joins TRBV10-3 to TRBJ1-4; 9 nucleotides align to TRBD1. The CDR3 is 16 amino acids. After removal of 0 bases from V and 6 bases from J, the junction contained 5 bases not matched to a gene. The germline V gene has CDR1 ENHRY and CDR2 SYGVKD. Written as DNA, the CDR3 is TGTGCCATCAGTGAGTCTTACACAGGGGGCGATGAAAAACTGTTTTTT. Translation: CAISESYTGGDEKLFF.

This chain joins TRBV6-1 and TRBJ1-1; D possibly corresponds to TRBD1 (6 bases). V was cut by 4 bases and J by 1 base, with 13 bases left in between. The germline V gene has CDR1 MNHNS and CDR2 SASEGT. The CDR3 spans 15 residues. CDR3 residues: CASSVSGAENTEAFF. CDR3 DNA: TGTGCCAGCAGTGTGTCGGGGGCAGAGAACACTGAAGCTTTCTTT.

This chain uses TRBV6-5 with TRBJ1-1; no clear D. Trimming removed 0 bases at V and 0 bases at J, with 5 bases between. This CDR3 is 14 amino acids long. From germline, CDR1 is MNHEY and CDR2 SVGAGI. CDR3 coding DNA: TGTGCCAGCAGTTACTCGCGCATGAACACTGAAGCTTTCTTT. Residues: CASSYSRMNTEAFF.

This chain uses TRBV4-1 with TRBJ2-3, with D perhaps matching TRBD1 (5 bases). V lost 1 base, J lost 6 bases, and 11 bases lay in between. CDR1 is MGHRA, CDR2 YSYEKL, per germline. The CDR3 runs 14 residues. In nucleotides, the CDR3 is TGCGCCAGCAGCCAAGGACAGACCACGGATACGCAGTATTTT. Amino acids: CASSQGQTTDTQYF.

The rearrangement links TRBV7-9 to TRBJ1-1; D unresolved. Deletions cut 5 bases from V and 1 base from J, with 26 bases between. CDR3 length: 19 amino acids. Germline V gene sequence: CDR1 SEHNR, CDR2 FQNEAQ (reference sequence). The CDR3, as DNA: TGTGCCAGCAGCAACTTAGTGGGTATGGCTGTTTCGGGGAACACTGAAGCTTTCTTT. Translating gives CASSNLVGMAVSGNTEAFF.

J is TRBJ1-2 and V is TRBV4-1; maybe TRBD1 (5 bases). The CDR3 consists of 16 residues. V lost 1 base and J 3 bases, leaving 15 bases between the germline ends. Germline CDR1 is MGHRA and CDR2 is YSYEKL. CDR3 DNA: TGCGCCAGCAGCCAAGGGGGACGGGGTACGGACTATGGCTACACCTTC. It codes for CASSQGGRGTDYGYTF.

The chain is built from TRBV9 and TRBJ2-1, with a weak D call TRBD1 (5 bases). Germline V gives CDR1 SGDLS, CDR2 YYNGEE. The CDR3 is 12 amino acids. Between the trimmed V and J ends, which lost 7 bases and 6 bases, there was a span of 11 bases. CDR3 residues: CASCTGSNEQFF. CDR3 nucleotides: TGTGCCAGCTGTACAGGCAGCAATGAGCAGTTCTTC.

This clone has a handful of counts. The CDR3 reads CASSGVGGITYEQYF. The CDR3 DNA reads as TGTGCCAGCAGCGGAGTGGGGGGCATCACCTACGAGCAGTACTTC. The chain is built from TRBV7-9 and TRBJ2-7, with D possibly being TRBD1 or TRBD2 (6 bases each). Germline V gene data show CDR1 as SEHNR and CDR2 as FQNEAQ (reference sequence). V was pared by 5 bases and J by 2 bases, with 16 bases between. This CDR3 is built from 15 residues.

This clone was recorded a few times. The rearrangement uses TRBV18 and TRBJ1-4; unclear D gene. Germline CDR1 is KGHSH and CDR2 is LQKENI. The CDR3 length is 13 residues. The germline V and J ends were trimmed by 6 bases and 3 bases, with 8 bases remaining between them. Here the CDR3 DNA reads TGTGCCAGCTCCGGAGGAGCTAATGAAAAACTGTTTTTT. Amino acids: CASSGGANEKLFF.

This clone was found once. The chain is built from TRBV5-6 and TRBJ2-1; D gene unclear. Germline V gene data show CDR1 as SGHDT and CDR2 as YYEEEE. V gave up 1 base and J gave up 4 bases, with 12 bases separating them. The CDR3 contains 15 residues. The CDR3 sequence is CASSLSHLLYNEQFF. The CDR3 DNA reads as TGTGCCAGCAGCTTGTCCCACCTCTTGTACAATGAGCAGTTCTTC.

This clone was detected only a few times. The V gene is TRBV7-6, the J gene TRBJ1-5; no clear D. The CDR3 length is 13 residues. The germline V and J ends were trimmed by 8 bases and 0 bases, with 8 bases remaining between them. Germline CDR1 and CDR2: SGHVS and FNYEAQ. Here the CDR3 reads CASGSNSNQPQHF. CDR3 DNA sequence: TGTGCCAGCGGATCCAATAGCAATCAGCCCCAGCATTTT.

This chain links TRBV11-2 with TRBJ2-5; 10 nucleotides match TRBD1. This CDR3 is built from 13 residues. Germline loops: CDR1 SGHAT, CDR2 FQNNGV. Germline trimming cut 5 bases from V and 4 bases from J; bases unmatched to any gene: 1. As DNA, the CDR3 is TGTGCCAGCAGCCGGACAGGGGGAGAGACCCAGTACTTC. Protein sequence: CASSRTGGETQYF.

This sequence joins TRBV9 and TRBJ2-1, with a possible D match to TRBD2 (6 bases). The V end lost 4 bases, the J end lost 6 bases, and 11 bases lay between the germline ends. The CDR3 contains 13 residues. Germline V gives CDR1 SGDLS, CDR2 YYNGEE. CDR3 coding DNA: TGTGCCAGCAGCCCTCCCGGGAGCAATGAGCAGTTCTTC. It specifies CASSPPGSNEQFF.

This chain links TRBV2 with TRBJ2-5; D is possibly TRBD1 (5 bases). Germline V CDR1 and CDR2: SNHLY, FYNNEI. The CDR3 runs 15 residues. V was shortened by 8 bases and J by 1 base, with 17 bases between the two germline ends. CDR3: CASEWQGYGQETQYF. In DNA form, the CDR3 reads TGTGCCAGCGAATGGCAGGGATATGGCCAAGAGACCCAGTACTTC.

The CDR3 DNA reads as TGTGCCAGCAGTCGGGGAGGTCAAGAGACCCAGTACTTC. As protein: CASSRGGQETQYF. The V call is TRBV25-1, the J call TRBJ2-5; weak D call: TRBD2 (6 bases). CDR1 is MGHDK and CDR2 is SYGVNS in the germline V gene. The V end lost 5 bases, the J end lost 2 bases, and 9 bases lay between the germline ends. The CDR3 is 13 amino acids.

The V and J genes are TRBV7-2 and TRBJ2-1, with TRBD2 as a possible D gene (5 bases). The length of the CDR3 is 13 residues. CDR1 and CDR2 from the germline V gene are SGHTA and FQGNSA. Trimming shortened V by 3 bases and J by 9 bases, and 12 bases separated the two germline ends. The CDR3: CASSFRPEGEQFF. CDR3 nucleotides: TGTGCCAGCAGCTTCCGACCCGAGGGTGAGCAGTTCTTC.

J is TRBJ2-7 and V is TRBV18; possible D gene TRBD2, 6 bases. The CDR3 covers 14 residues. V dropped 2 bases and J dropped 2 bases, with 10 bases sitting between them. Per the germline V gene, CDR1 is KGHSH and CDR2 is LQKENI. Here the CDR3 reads CASSPNSGPYEQYF. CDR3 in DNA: TGTGCCAGCTCACCAAATAGCGGCCCCTACGAGCAGTACTTC.